This T cell receptor (beta chain) was documented in a study of regulatory T cells in long-lasting Graves disease. Study-level findings and limits: Limited sample numbers may have lowered accuracy. Among samples with persistent disease, TRBV28, TRBJ1-2 and TRBJ2-5 were favored.

According to the study, TCR beta libraries were built with iRepertoire HTBI primers and CDR3-region Arm-PCR. TCRdb re-analysed the multiplex PCR reads in MiXCR, keeping a single row per CDR3 protein. The sample has a few hundred thousand distinct CDR3 sequences, approximately 10% seen once; the top ten hold 18%. Time point denoted: newly diagnosed GD, antithyroid drugs for less than 3 months. PBMCs were the source of the RNA used for TCR sequencing. V trimming: 5 bases; J trimming: 4 bases; junction bases outside the gene matches: 6. Germline lookup yields CDR1 SEHNR and CDR2 FQNEAQ (reference sequence). The CDR3 loop spans 14 amino acids. As for this clonotype: Its antigen is still unknown.

These data are also associated with another study on T cells in Graves' hyperthyroidism and ophthalmopathy. As reported in that work: Each diagnosis was grounded in clinical symptoms, serum thyroxine and TRAb, thyroid ultrasound, and orbital computed tomography. Carried out on the TCR CDR3, a first-round RT-PCR used the HTBI primer set.

Here the sequenced sample was peripheral blood mononuclear cells (PBMCs), taken at new diagnosis, from a patient treated with antithyroid drugs. The chain links TRBV7-9 to TRBJ1-2; TRBD1 agrees at 8 bases. The clonotype comes from a woman between 18 and 29 years old with Graves disease. The CDR3 coding sequence is TGTGCCAGCAGCCCGGGACAGGACTCCTATGGCTACACCTTC. This codes for CASSPGQDSYGYTF.